This T cell receptor (beta chain) was found in a study of OX40 agonist ivuxolimab in advanced cancers. Looking at the study overall: Each patient was given ivuxolimab into a vein every 2 weeks, at 0.01 to 10 mg/kg.

Individuals having autoimmune disease history or systemic immunosuppression were not enrolled. The V gene end was trimmed by 0 bases and the J gene end by 5 bases; junction bases not matched to a gene: 7. CDR1 is MGHRA, CDR2 YSYEKL, per germline. The CDR3 is 18 amino acids. Study-wide points: Average numbers of expanded clones were greater in CD8+ T cells than in CD4+. At doses 0.1 to 3.0 mg/kg, CD4+ and CD8+ clones expanded.

As regards this clone: Its antigen is not known.

Libraries were prepared by immunoSEQ multiplex PCR; TCRdb keeps only in-frame clonotypes and omits some of them. The sample comprises some 40,000 clones, around 93% of which are singletons, and 15% rests with the top ten. This chain uses TRBV4-1 with TRBJ2-1; 13 bases line up with TRBD2. This sample comprised CD4+ or CD8+ T cells sorted from blood, obtained in a trial of the OX40 agonist ivuxolimab. This receptor was identified in an adult with an advanced solid tumor such as melanoma, head and neck, liver or kidney cancer. CDR3 bases: TGCGCCAGCAGCCAAGAAGGGACTAGCGGGACAACAAACAATGAGCAGTTCTTC. It codes for CASSQEGTSGTTNNEQFF.